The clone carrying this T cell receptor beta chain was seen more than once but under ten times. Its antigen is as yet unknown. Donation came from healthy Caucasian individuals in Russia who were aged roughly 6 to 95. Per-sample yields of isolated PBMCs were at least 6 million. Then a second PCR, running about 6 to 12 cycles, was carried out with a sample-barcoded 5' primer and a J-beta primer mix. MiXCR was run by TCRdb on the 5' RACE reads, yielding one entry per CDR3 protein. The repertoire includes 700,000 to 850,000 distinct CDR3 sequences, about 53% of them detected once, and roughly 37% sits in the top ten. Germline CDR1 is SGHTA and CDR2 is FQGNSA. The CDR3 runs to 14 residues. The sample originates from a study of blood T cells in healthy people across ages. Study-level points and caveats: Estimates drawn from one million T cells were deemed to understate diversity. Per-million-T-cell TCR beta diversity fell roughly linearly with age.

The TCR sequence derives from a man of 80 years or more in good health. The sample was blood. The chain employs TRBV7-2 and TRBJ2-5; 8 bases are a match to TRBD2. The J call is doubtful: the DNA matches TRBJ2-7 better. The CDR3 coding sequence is TGTGCCAGCAGCTCGGGGGGGACTAGGTACGAGCAGTACTTC. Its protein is CASSSGGTRYEQYF.